The present T cell receptor beta chain was sequenced within a study of shared clonotypes between healthy human individuals. Assay used: immunoSEQ multiplex PCR; TCRdb lists only in-frame clones, some missing. The sample holds about 2,100,000 clones, about 93% seen once. Positively selected for CCR7, the CD45RO-negative cells used as naive CD8 cells excluded terminally differentiated effector memory CD45RA+ cells. Germline V gives CDR1 MNHNY, CDR2 SVGAGI (reference sequence). Between the trimmed V and J ends, which lost 2 bases and 5 bases, there was a span of 13 bases. The CDR3 runs 15 residues. Source material: naive CD8+ T cells from PBMCs. The rearrangement joins TRBV6-6 to TRBJ1-5; D may be TRBD1 (6 bases). The receptor was isolated from a man aged 18 to 29 in good health. Some clones in this sample may be carry-over from other donors' samples. The CDR3 sequence is CASSYGTSGDQPQHF. The DNA for the CDR3 is TGTGCCAGCAGTTACGGGACCTCAGGGGATCAGCCCCAGCATTTT.